This entry is about one T cell receptor (beta chain). One end of the junction varies from germline; a read error may be responsible. This CDR3 is built from 18 residues. Germline assignment: CDR1 MNHEY and CDR2 SVGAGI. TCRbeta libraries were built with three rounds of nested PCR, modified from ARM-PCR. TCRdb reprocessed the multiplex PCR reads with MiXCR, giving one entry per CDR3 protein. Of over 80,000 distinct CDR3 sequences listed, more than 80% are singletons. This entry is derived from a study of tumor and adjacent non-tumor tissue in lung cancer. As for the study in general: Stage I to III disease affected 9 to 10 men and roughly five women aged about 31 to 76.

RNA was extracted from bulk tissue without any cell sorting. Distant lung tissue was collected more than 3 cm away from the tumor edge. This clonotype was obtained from a man between 60 and 75 years old with small cell lung cancer. The rearrangement joins TRBV6-5 to TRBJ2-2, with 11 nucleotides matching TRBD2. The material sequenced was distant non-tumor lung tissue. The DNA of the CDR3 is TGTGCCAGCCGGGGACTAGCGGTTAGTTTCGCGAACACGGGGGAGCTGTTTTTT. Translation: CASRGLAVSFANTGELFF.